Reported below is one TCR beta chain. Assay: immunoSEQ multiplex PCR; the TCRdb copy retains only in-frame clones and omits some. Altogether 50,000 to 65,000 clones are present, more than 85% being singletons, with the ten largest covering 6% to 8.5%. The CDR3 consists of 15 residues. Germline CDR1 reads LNHDA; CDR2 reads SQIVND (reference sequence). V dropped 6 bases and J dropped 3 bases, with 15 bases sitting between them. This specimen comes from a study of cytomegalovirus exposure and HLA in healthy donors. The TCR sequence derives from a woman aged 18-29 years in good health and CMV-seropositive. The genes are TRBV19 and TRBJ1-5, with TRBD1 as a possible D gene (6 bases). Sample: PBMCs. In nucleotides, the CDR3 is TGTGCCAGTAGAGGGACATCTTTGGTCAATCAGCCCCAGCATTTT. Protein product: CASRGTSLVNQPQHF.